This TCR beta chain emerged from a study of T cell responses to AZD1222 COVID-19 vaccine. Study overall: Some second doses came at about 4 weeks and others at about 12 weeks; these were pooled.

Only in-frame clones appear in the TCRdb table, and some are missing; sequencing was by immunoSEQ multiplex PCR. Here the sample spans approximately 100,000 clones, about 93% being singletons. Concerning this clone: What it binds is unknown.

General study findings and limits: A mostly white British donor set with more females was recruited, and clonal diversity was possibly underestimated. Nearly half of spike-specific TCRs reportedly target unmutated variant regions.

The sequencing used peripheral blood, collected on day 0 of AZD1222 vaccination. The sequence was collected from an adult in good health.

The CDR3 sequence is CAISETGQSETQYF. The CDR3 DNA is TGTGCCATCAGTGAGACTGGACAGAGCGAGACCCAGTACTTC. The chain combines TRBV10-3 with TRBJ2-5; a weak D match, TRBD1 (6 bases). The CDR3 length is 14 residues. V lost 2 bases and J lost 5, with 12 bases in between. CDR1 and CDR2 from the germline V gene are ENHRY and SYGVKD.